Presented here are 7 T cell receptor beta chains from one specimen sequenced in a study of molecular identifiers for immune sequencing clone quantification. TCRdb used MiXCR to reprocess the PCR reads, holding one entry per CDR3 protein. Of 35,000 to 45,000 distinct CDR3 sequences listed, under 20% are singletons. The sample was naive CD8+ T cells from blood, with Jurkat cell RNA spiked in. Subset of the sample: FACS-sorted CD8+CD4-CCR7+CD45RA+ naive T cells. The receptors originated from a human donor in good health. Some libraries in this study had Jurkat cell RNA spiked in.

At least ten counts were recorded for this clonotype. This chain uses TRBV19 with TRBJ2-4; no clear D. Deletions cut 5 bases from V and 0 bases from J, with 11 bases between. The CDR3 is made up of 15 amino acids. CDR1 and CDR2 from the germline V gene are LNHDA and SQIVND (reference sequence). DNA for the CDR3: TGTGCCAGTAGTCAGTTGGAACTAGCCAAAAACATTCAGTACTTC. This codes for CASSQLELAKNIQYF.

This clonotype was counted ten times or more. The CDR3 nucleotides are TGTGCCAGCAGCCCTCGAATCACCGGGGAGCTGTTTTTT. It is translated as CASSPRITGELFF. V and J are TRBV7-9 and TRBJ2-2; D is ambiguous. The CDR3 totals 13 residues. Germline V CDR1 and CDR2: SEHNR, FQNEAQ (reference sequence). The V gene lost 5 bases and the J gene lost 4 bases, with 8 bases spanning the gap.

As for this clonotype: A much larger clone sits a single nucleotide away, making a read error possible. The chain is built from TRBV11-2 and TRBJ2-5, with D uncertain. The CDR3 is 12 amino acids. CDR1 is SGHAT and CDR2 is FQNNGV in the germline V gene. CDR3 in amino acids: CASSSLQATQYF. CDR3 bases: TGTGCCAGCAGCTCTTTACAAGCGACCCAGTACTTC.

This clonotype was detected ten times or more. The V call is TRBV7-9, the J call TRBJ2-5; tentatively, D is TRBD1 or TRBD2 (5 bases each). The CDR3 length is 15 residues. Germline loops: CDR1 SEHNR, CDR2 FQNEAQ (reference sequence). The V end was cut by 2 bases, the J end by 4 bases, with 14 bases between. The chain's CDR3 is CASSLTASGTETQYF. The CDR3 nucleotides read TGTGCCAGCAGCTTAACAGCCTCTGGGACAGAGACCCAGTACTTC.

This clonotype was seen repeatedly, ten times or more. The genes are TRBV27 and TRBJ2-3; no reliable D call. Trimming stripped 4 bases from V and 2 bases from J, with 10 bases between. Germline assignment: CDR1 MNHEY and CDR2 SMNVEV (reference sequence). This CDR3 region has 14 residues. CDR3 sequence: CASSSDPYTDTQYF. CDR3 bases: TGTGCCAGCAGTTCGGACCCGTACACAGATACGCAGTATTTT.

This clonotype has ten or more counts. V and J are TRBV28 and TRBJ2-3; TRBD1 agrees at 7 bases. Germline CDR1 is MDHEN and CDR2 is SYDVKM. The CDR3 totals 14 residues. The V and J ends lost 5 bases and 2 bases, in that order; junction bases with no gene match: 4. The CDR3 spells CASSRDSYTDTQYF. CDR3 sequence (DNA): TGTGCCAGCAGTCGGGACAGTTACACAGATACGCAGTATTTT.

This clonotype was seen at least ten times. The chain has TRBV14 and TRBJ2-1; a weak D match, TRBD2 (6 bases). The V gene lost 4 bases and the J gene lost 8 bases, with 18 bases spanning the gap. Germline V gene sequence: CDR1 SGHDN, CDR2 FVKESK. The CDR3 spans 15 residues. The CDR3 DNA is TGTGCCAGCAGCCCCACAAGGGGATGGGGGGATGAGCAGTTCTTC. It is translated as CASSPTRGWGDEQFF.